The 23 T cell receptor beta chains below come from one sample, sequenced in a study of blood T cells in healthy people across ages (dated by TCRdb to about 2015). The library was produced with 5' RACE. For sequencing, an Illumina HiSeq 2500 was employed. The second PCR ran for roughly 7 to 12 cycles and used a J-beta primer mix along with a sample-barcoded 5' primer. In TCRdb, the public reads were trimmed at Q25 with fastp and aligned with MiXCR, with productive beta chains retained. Here each entry gathers all rows of one CDR3 protein and keeps the most common genes and DNA. The sample table records roughly 2 million distinct CDR3 sequences; about 50% of these occur just once. The ten largest clones add up to 2.1% of the sample. Sequencing was carried out using blood. The receptors here all came from a middle-aged woman in good health.

The rearrangement joins TRBV20-1 to TRBJ2-1, with a tentative D call TRBD1 (6 bases). Deletions cut 0 bases from V and 2 bases from J, with 17 bases between. Germline V CDR1 and CDR2: DFQATT, SNEGSKA (reference sequence). The CDR3 sequence is 17 residues long. The CDR3 nucleotides read TGCAGTGCTAGAGATCGCTTAGGGGGAGCCCCCTACAATGAGCAGTTCTTC. It specifies CSARDRLGGAPYNEQFF.

J is TRBJ1-5 and V is TRBV27; 8 bases fit TRBD1. The germline gives CDR1 MNHEY, CDR2 SMNVEV (reference sequence). J lost 4 bases, V lost 1 base, and 9 bases had no gene match. The CDR3 has 17 amino acids. CDR3 DNA sequence: TGTGCCAGCAGTTTATTTTTGACAGGGGATTTGAATCAGCCCCAGCATTTT. This translates into CASSLFLTGDLNQPQHF.

V and J are TRBV5-6 and TRBJ2-5; the D gene is possibly TRBD1 (6 bases). The germline V and J ends were trimmed by 2 bases and 0 bases, with 14 bases remaining between them. Germline loops: CDR1 SGHDT, CDR2 YYEEEE. The CDR3 consists of 16 residues. In DNA form, the CDR3 reads TGTGCCAGCAGCTTTGTTGGGGCAGGGGACCAAGAGACCCAGTACTTC. Translating it yields CASSFVGAGDQETQYF.

This clonotype was seen a few times. V usage is TRBV29-1 and J usage is TRBJ2-3; TRBD2 matches at 15 bases. Germline V gene data show CDR1 as SQVTM and CDR2 as ANQGSEA. CDR3 length: 21 residues. The ends lost 1 base at V and 0 bases at J; junction bases unmatched: 14. CDR3 sequence: CSVEAIPGTSGGPASTDTQYF. The CDR3 bases are TGCAGCGTTGAAGCCATACCCGGGACTAGCGGGGGGCCGGCAAGCACAGATACGCAGTATTTT.

This clonotype was seen repeatedly, ten times or more. The chain links TRBV7-2 to TRBJ1-2, with 10 bases that match TRBD1. J lost 6 bases, V lost 6 bases, and 4 bases had no gene match. This CDR3 spans 13 amino acids. The germline V gene encodes CDR1 SGHTA and CDR2 FQGNSA. CDR3 in amino acids: CASSFGTGDGYTF. The CDR3 coding sequence is TGTGCCAGCAGTTTCGGGACAGGGGATGGCTACACCTTC.

The rearrangement joins TRBV4-2 to TRBJ1-1; possible D gene TRBD1, 6 bases. Per the germline V gene, CDR1 is LGHNA and CDR2 is YNFKEQ. CDR3 length: 15 amino acids. The germline V and J ends were trimmed by 4 bases and 2 bases, with 14 bases remaining between them. In DNA, the CDR3 is TGTGCCAGCAGCCCGGGACATGGGAGTAACACTGAAGCTTTCTTT. Its protein is CASSPGHGSNTEAFF.

The chain is built from TRBV6-6 and TRBJ1-6; D is possibly TRBD1 (6 bases). Between the trimmed V and J ends, which lost 5 bases and 9 bases, there was a span of 17 bases. CDR3 length: 15 amino acids. Germline loops: CDR1 MNHNY, CDR2 SVGAGI (reference sequence). The CDR3 DNA reads TGTGCCAGCAGTCTTACAGGGTCTGAGAGTTCACCCCTCCACTTT. This sequence encodes CASSLTGSESSPLHF.

This clonotype was seen only once. V and J are TRBV18 and TRBJ1-3; no definite D call. Per the germline V gene, CDR1 is KGHSH and CDR2 is LQKENI. The length of the CDR3 is 14 residues. V lost 8 bases, J lost 0 bases, and 11 bases lay in between. CDR3 sequence: CASLQGSSGNTIYF. The DNA for the CDR3 is TGTGCCAGCCTACAAGGTTCCTCTGGAAACACCATATATTTT.

The rearrangement links TRBV10-3 to TRBJ1-6; a weak D match, TRBD1 (6 bases). Trimming cost V 0 bases and J 9 bases, with 18 bases left between them. This CDR3 contains 17 residues. Germline CDR1 reads ENHRY; CDR2 reads SYGVKD. The CDR3 region has the DNA TGTGCCATCAGTGAGTCGGGGCAGGGACAATCGGGTTCACCCCTCCACTTT. It is translated as CAISESGQGQSGSPLHF.

This clonotype was detected a few times. The V call is TRBV28, the J call TRBJ1-5; TRBD1 matches at 8 bases. This CDR3 region has 16 residues. Losses at the gene ends were 8 bases for V and 1 base for J; bases not matched to a gene: 10. Looked up from germline, CDR1 is MDHEN and CDR2 is SYDVKM. In DNA form, the CDR3 reads TGTGCCAGCCAAGGGACAGGTCCAGCAAGCAATCAGCCCCAGCATTTT. This sequence encodes CASQGTGPASNQPQHF. Based on the CDR3 plus reference TRBV28 and TRBJ1-5, the full variable domain is DVKVTQSSRYLVKRTGEKVFLECVQDMDHENMFWYRQDPGLGLRLIYFSYDVKMKEKGDIPEGYSVSREKKERFSLILESASTNQTSMYLCASQGTGPASNQPQHFGDGTRLSIL.

The chain recombines TRBV7-2 with TRBJ2-5; D is undetermined. V lost 5 bases, J lost 4 bases, and 14 bases lay in between. Germline lookup yields CDR1 SGHTA and CDR2 FQGNSA. CDR3 length: 14 residues. This CDR3 reads CASSPTIARETQYF. The CDR3 region has the DNA TGTGCCAGCAGCCCTACTATTGCACGAGAGACCCAGTACTTC.

This clonotype was seen only a few times. The rearrangement uses TRBV20-1 and TRBJ2-7, with 10 bases that match TRBD1. Germline CDR1 reads DFQATT; CDR2 reads SNEGSKA (reference sequence). V shed 5 bases and J 1 base; nucleotides not matched to a gene: 5. The length of the CDR3 is 14 residues. The CDR3 sequence is CSALRDRGSYEQYF. Here the CDR3 DNA reads TGCAGTGCTCTCCGGGACAGGGGTTCCTACGAGCAGTACTTC.

This clonotype was counted only a few times. The rearrangement links TRBV6-2 or TRBV6-3 to TRBJ2-5, with D unclear. This CDR3 has 13 residues. Trimming took off 6 bases at V and 4 bases at J, with 12 bases between the two ends. Germline V gene sequence: CDR1 MNHEY, CDR2 SVGEGT. The CDR3 DNA reads TGTGCCAGCAGACCAGTAATTGGAGAGACCCAGTACTTC. It encodes CASRPVIGETQYF.

The chain joins TRBV7-2 to TRBJ2-1; D is undetermined. Trimming took off 3 bases at V and 4 bases at J, with 16 bases between the two ends. The CDR3 length is 16 residues. CDR1 is SGHTA and CDR2 is FQGNSA in the germline V gene. CDR3 residues: CASSLERALGYNEQFF. In DNA, the CDR3 is TGTGCCAGCAGCTTGGAGAGAGCCTTGGGGTACAATGAGCAGTTCTTC.

V usage is TRBV4-3 and J usage is TRBJ2-5; 8 bases match TRBD1. The germline gives CDR1 LGHNA, CDR2 YSLEER. This CDR3 has 16 amino acids. The V and J ends lost 0 bases and 5 bases, in that order; junction bases with no gene match: 8. CDR3 bases: TGCGCCAGCAGCCAAGAACACAGACAGGGGACGGAGACCCAGTACTTC. Its translation: CASSQEHRQGTETQYF.

V and J are TRBV24-1 and TRBJ1-5; TRBD1 is a possible D gene (5 bases). The CDR3 is made up of 14 amino acids. Germline V gene lookup returns CDR1 KGHDR and CDR2 SFDVKD. V was cut by 3 bases and J by 4 bases, with 9 bases left in between. The CDR3 bases are TGTGCCACCAGTGATCCGGGACCTAATCAGCCCCAGCATTTT. It is translated as CATSDPGPNQPQHF.

This chain joins TRBV29-1 and TRBJ2-4, with D perhaps being TRBD1 or TRBD2 (5 bases each). V lost 2 bases, J lost 5 bases, and 13 bases lay in between. Germline loops: CDR1 SQVTM, CDR2 ANQGSEA. The CDR3 loop spans 14 amino acids. Here the CDR3 DNA reads TGCAGCGTTGAATTTTGGGACGTACAAAACATTCAGTACTTC. Translating gives CSVEFWDVQNIQYF.

This clonotype has a single count. J is TRBJ2-4 and V is TRBV6-1, with TRBD2 matching 8 bases. The J call may be mistaken, given a closer DNA end match to TRBJ2-5. This CDR3 is built from 15 residues. Germline assignment: CDR1 MNHNS and CDR2 SASEGT. CDR3 DNA sequence: TGTGCCAGCAGTTCAGATGCGGGGGGCAGGGAGACCCAGTACTTC. This gives the protein CASSSDAGGRETQYF.

The V call is TRBV20-1, the J call TRBJ1-2; TRBD1 aligns across 9 bases. V was clipped by 1 base and J by 2 bases; unmatched bases: 5. Germline-derived CDR1 and CDR2 are DFQATT and SNEGSKA (reference sequence). The CDR3 runs 15 residues. The CDR3, as DNA: TGCAGTGCTAGAGTACCGGACAGGGGAAACTATGGCTACACCTTC. Amino acid sequence: CSARVPDRGNYGYTF.

This clonotype was observed a handful of times. The chain carries TRBV29-1 and TRBJ2-1, with a possible D match to TRBD2 (8 bases). V lost 7 bases and J 9 bases, leaving 19 bases between the germline ends. The CDR3 totals 13 residues. In germline, CDR1 is SQVTM, CDR2 ANQGSEA. The CDR3 DNA reads as TGCAGCGCCCCACGGGAGGGGGCAGGTGAGCAGTTCTTC. Amino acids: CSAPREGAGEQFF.

This clonotype was detected a few times. The V gene is TRBV20-1, the J gene TRBJ2-4, with no clear D. Germline CDR1 DFQATT, CDR2 SNEGSKA (reference sequence). There are 14 residues in the CDR3. V dropped 7 bases and J dropped 0 bases, with 13 bases sitting between them. The CDR3 DNA reads TGCAGTGTGAGGCCCTCGCTAGCCAAAAACATTCAGTACTTC. Protein product: CSVRPSLAKNIQYF.

This clonotype was counted a few times. The V and J genes are TRBV20-1 and TRBJ2-5; D may be TRBD2 (6 bases). CDR1 and CDR2 from the germline V gene are DFQATT and SNEGSKA (reference sequence). The CDR3 contains 12 residues. V lost 3 bases and J lost 8, with 13 bases in between. This CDR3 reads CSASRGLETQYF. DNA for the CDR3: TGCAGTGCTAGCCGGGGGTTGGAAACCCAGTACTTC.

The V gene is TRBV10-3, the J gene TRBJ2-5, with 8 positions matching TRBD1. Trimming took 5 bases from V and 5 from J; bases not matched to a gene: 7. The CDR3 has 14 amino acids. CDR1 and CDR2 (germline): ENHRY, SYGVKD. CDR3 protein: CAISKTGGRETQYF. For the CDR3, the DNA is TGTGCCATCAGTAAAACAGGGGGTCGCGAGACCCAGTACTTC.